This is a list of T cell receptor beta chains from one sample in a study of shared clonotypes between healthy human individuals. Sequenced by immunoSEQ multiplex PCR; TCRdb stores in-frame clones only, minus some. The repertoire holds 2.5 million or so clones, with over 85% as singletons. The specimen sequenced was naive CD4+ T cells sorted from blood. Receptor source: a man younger than 30 in good health. The CDR3 runs from the conserved cysteine through the conserved F or W. The order of the fields is D gene, J gene, V gene, clone size, CDR3 DNA, CDR3 protein. D genes are given only for firm matches. Where a row states a size, it is once, few, many or the class of an expanded clone; other rows omit it.

- | TRBJ1-6 | TRBV5-4 | - | TGTGCCAGCAGCCAAGGGCCGAGCTCCTATAATTCACCCCTCCACTTT | CASSQGPSSYNSPLHF
- | TRBJ2-6 | TRBV5-8 | - | TGTGCCGCCAGGGTTAGTGGGGCCAACGTCCTGACTTTC | CAARVSGANVLTF
- | TRBJ1-1 | TRBV29-1 | - | TGCAGCGTTGATCGGCAGGGTCGGTGGACTGAAGCTTTCTTT | CSVDRQGRWTEAFF
- | TRBJ2-7 | TRBV7-7 | - | TGTGCTAGCAGCTTAGTGGTGGGAGGAGGCTCCTACGAGCAGTACTTC | CASSLVVGGGSYEQYF
- | TRBJ1-1 | TRBV7-9 | few | TGTGCCAGCAGCTTAGCACCGATGAACACTGAAGCTTTCTTT | CASSLAPMNTEAFF
- | TRBJ2-3 | TRBV5-1 | - | TGCGCCAGCAGCTTGGGGGCGACAGCCACAGATACGCAGTATTTT | CASSLGATATDTQYF
- | TRBJ1-4 | TRBV5-1 | - | TGCGCCAGCAGCCGCGGACAGATCGCAACTAATGAAAAACTGTTTTTT | CASSRGQIATNEKLFF
TRBD1 | TRBJ2-5 | TRBV2 | - | TGTGCCAGCAAGGGACAGGCAGAGACCCAGTACTTC | CASKGQAETQYF
TRBD1 | TRBJ1-6 | TRBV30 | - | TGTGCCTGGAGGGAAGGGACAGGGAACAGATCACCCCTCCACTTT | CAWREGTGNRSPLHF
- | TRBJ2-3 | TRBV2 | - | TGTGCCAGCAGTGGGGCGGGGATCGCAGATACGCAGTATTTT | CASSGAGIADTQYF
TRBD1 | TRBJ1-1 | TRBV25-1 | - | TGTGCCAGCAGTGAATTAGGGGCAGGGGGAGGATCTGAAGCTTTCTTT | CASSELGAGGGSEAFF
- | TRBJ1-1 | TRBV5-1 | - | TGCGCCAGCAGCCCAGCACCGGCCCTGAACACTGAAGCTTTCTTT | CASSPAPALNTEAFF
- | TRBJ1-2 | TRBV6-5 | - | TGTGCCACCCTGCGGGGGGGTTATGGCTACACCTTC | CATLRGGYGYTF
- | TRBJ2-6 | TRBV7-9 | - | TGTGCCAGCAGCTTGTACTCTGGGGCCAACGTCCTGACTTTC | CASSLYSGANVLTF
- | TRBJ2-3 | TRBV5-1 | - | TGCGCCAGCAGCTTGGGCAGGGAGGAAGATACGCAGTATTTT | CASSLGREEDTQYF
- | TRBJ1-6 | TRBV5-4 | - | TGTGCCAGCAGCTCCCCGGGATCAGGGGATTCACCCCTCCACTTT | CASSSPGSGDSPLHF
- | TRBJ2-7 | TRBV5-4 | - | TGTGCCAGCAGCTTGGAACTGGCGGGTCACTACGAGCAGTACTTC | CASSLELAGHYEQYF
- | TRBJ1-3 | TRBV5-1 | - | TGCGCCAGCAGCTCTGGCCAGGGGTTAGTTGGAAACACCATATATTTT | CASSSGQGLVGNTIYF
- | TRBJ2-3 | TRBV5-6 | - | TGTGCCAGCAGCTTCGACAGCCTGAGAGATACGCAGTATTTT | CASSFDSLRDTQYF
- | TRBJ1-1 | TRBV27 | once | TGTGCCAGCCGAAGGTCCGGGGGAGTGTCTTTGAACACTGAAGCTTTCTTT | CASRRSGGVSLNTEAFF
- | TRBJ1-1 | TRBV18 | - | TGTGCCAGCTCACCTAACGGACGGGAGAACACTGAAGCTTTCTTT | CASSPNGRENTEAFF
TRBD1 | TRBJ1-5 | TRBV5-1 | few | TGCGCCAGCAGCATAGACAGGGGAGATCAGCCCCAGCATTTT | CASSIDRGDQPQHF
- | TRBJ1-2 | TRBV27 | - | TGTGCCAGCAGTGAGGCAGAGGACTATGGCTACACCTTC | CASSEAEDYGYTF
- | TRBJ1-3 | TRBV6-1 | - | TGTGCCAGCAGTGAAGGGAAGGGAAGGTCGTGGGGAAACACCATATATTTT | CASSEGKGRSWGNTIYF
- | TRBJ2-3 | TRBV11-2 | - | TGTGCCAGCAGCTTAGAAGGCAGGGACACAGATACGCAGTATTTT | CASSLEGRDTDTQYF
TRBD2 | TRBJ2-7 | TRBV4-1 | - | TGCGCCAGCAGCCAAGAGTCAGGACTAGCGGGGAGGTACGAGCAGTACTTC | CASSQESGLAGRYEQYF